This T cell receptor (beta chain) was profiled in a study of blood T cell repertoires in COVID-19. In assigning cohorts, the study relied on participant-reported clinical history. This CDR3 comprises 16 residues. J gave up 12 bases and V 4 bases, and 16 bases lay outside the gene matches. Germline values: CDR1 SGDLS, CDR2 YYNGEE. Generated by immunoSEQ multiplex PCR, the TCRdb table keeps only in-frame clones and is missing some. This sample has just over 300,000 clones, with under 90% found just once. Sequencing was performed on PBMCs or T cells enriched from blood (not recorded which). The TCR was taken from a young man who had recovered from COVID-19. This sequence joins TRBV9 and TRBJ1-2; 12 nucleotides align to TRBD1. CDR3 in DNA: TGTGCCAGCAGCAAGCCGGGACAGGGGGCTTATGGGGTAGACACCTTC. This sequence encodes CASSKPGQGAYGVDTF.